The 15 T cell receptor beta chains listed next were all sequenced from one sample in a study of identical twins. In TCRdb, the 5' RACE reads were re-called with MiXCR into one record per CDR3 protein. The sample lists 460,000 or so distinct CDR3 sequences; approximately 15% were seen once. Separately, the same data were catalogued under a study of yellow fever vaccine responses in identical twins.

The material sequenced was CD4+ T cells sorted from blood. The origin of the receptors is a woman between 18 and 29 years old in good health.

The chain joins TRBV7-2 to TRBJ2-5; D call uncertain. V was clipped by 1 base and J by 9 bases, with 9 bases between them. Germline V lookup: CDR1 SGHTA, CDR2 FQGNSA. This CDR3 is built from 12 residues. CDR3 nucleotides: TGTGCCAGCAGCTTAGACACAGACTCCCAGTACTTC. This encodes CASSLDTDSQYF. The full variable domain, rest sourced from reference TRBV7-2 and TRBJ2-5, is GAGVSQSPSNKVTEKGKDVELRCDPISGHTALYWYRQSLGQGLEFLIYFQGNSAPDKSGLPSDRFSAERTGGSVSTLTIQRTQQEDSAVYLCASSLDTDSQYFGPGTRLLVL.

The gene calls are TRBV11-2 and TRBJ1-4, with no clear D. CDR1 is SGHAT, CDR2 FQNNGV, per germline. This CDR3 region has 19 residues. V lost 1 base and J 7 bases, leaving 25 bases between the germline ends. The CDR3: CASSLGAAAHGWMGEKLFF. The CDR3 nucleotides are TGTGCCAGCAGCTTAGGGGCAGCAGCACACGGTTGGATGGGTGAAAAACTGTTTTTT.

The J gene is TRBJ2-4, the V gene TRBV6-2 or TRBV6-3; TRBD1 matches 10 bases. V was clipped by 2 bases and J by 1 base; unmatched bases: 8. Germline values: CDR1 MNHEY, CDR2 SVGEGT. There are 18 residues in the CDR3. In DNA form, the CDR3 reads TGTGCCAGCAGTTACCGGGGACAGGGGTCGGTGGCCAAAAACATTCAGTACTTC. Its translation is CASSYRGQGSVAKNIQYF.

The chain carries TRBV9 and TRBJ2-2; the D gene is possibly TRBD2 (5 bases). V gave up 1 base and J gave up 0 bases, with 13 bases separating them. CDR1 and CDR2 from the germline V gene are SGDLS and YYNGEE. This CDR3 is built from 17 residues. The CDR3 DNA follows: TGTGCCAGCAGCGTATCCCACGGCGGGCCGAACACCGGGGAGCTGTTTTTT. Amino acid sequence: CASSVSHGGPNTGELFF.

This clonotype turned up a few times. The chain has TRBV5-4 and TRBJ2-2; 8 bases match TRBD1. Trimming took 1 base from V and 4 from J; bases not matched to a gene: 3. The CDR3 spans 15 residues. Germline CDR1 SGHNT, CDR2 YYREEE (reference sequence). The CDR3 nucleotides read TGTGCCAGCAGCTTGCCCAGGGGGCGCACCGGGGAGCTGTTTTTT. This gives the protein CASSLPRGRTGELFF.

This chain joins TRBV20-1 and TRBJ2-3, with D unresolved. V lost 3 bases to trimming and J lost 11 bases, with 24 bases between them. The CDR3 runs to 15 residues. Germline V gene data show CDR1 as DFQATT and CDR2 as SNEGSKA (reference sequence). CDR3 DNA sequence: TGCAGTGCTAGGTCGGTAGTCCGGAAATTACCACAGCAGTATTTT. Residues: CSARSVVRKLPQQYF.

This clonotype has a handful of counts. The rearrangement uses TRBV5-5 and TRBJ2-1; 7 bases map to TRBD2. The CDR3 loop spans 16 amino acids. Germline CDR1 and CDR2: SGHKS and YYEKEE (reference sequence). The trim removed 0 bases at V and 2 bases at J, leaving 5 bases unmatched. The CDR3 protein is CASSLGMAGAYNEQFF. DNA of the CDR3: TGTGCCAGCAGCTTGGGTATGGCGGGAGCCTACAATGAGCAGTTCTTC.

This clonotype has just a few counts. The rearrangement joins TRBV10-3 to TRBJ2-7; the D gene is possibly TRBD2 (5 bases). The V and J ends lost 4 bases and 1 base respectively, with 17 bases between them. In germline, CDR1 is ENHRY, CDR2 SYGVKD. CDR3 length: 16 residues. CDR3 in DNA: TGTGCCATCAGTGGCCGGGGAGCGGTGGCGTCCTACGAGCAGTACTTC. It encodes CAISGRGAVASYEQYF.

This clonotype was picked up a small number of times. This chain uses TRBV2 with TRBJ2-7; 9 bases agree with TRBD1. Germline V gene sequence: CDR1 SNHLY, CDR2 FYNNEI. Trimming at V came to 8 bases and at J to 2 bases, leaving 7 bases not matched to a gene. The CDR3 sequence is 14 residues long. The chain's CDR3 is CASQRDRVTYEQYF. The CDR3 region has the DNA TGTGCCAGCCAAAGGGACAGGGTTACCTACGAGCAGTACTTC.

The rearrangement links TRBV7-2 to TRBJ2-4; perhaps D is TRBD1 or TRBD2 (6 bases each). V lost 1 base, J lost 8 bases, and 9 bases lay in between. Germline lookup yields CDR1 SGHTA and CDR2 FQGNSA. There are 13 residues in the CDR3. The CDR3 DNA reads TGTGCCAGCAGCTTAGACAGGGAGGACATTCAGTACTTC. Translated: CASSLDREDIQYF.

The CDR3 DNA is TGTGCCAGCAGCTTGGAGGGCGTCTCACCCCTCCACTTT. This gives the protein CASSLEGVSPLHF. This chain joins TRBV5-6 and TRBJ1-6; D uncertain. Trimming took 0 bases from V and 10 from J, leaving 8 bases between them. The CDR3 is 13 residues long. Germline V CDR1 and CDR2: SGHDT, YYEEEE.

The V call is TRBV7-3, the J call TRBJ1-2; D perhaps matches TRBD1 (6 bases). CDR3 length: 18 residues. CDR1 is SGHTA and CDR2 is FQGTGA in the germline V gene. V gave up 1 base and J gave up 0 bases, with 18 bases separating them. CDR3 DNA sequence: TGTGCCAGCAGCTTAAATCCCCTTCCCGGGACAACTAACTATGGCTACACCTTC. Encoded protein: CASSLNPLPGTTNYGYTF.

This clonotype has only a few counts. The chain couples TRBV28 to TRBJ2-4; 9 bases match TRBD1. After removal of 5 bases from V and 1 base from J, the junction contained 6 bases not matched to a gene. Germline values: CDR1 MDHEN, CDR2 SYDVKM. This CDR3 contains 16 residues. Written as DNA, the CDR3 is TGTGCCAGCAGTGAAATACAGGGGGCGGCCAAAAACATTCAGTACTTC. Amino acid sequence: CASSEIQGAAKNIQYF.

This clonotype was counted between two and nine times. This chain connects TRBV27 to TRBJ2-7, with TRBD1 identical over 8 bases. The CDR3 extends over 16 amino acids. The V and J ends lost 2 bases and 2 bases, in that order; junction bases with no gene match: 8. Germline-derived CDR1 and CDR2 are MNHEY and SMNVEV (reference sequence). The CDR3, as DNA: TGTGCCAGCAGTTTACCGGGACAGGATTTAACCTACGAGCAGTACTTC. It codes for CASSLPGQDLTYEQYF.

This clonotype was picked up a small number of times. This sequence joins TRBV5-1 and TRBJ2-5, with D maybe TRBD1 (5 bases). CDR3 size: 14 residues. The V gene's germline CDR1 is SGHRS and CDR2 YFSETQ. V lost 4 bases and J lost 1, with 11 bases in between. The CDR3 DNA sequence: TGCGCCAGCAGCCCAGGGTTTCGCCAAGAGACCCAGTACTTC. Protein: CASSPGFRQETQYF.